Each of the 8 T cell receptor beta chains below was sequenced from the same sample in a study of OX40 agonist ivuxolimab in advanced cancers. The data were produced by immunoSEQ multiplex PCR, yet TCRdb's version contains in-frame clones alone and is incomplete. The sample holds over 50,000 clones, roughly 88% seen once. The sequenced sample was CD4+ or CD8+ T cells sorted from blood, obtained in a trial of the OX40 agonist ivuxolimab. These receptors all come from an adult with an advanced solid tumor such as melanoma, head and neck, liver or kidney cancer.

This clone came up once. The CDR3 DNA reads TGTGCCAGCAGCTTATGGACAGGGGGCTACGAGAGCAATCAGCCCCAGCATTTT. This sequence encodes CASSLWTGGYESNQPQHF. This chain connects TRBV7-9 to TRBJ1-5, with 11 bases identical to TRBD1. V trimming: 2 bases; J trimming: 1 base; junction bases outside the gene matches: 7. This CDR3 region has 18 residues. CDR1 and CDR2 (germline): SEHNR, FQNEAQ (reference sequence).

The J gene is TRBJ1-2, the V gene TRBV11-2, with TRBD1 identical over 7 bases. This CDR3 is built from 15 residues. Losses at the gene ends were 3 bases for V and 5 bases for J; bases not matched to a gene: 9. Germline V gives CDR1 SGHAT, CDR2 FQNNGV. The chain's CDR3 is CASSFNRGVGYGYTF. The CDR3 DNA is TGTGCCAGCAGCTTCAACAGGGGAGTCGGTTATGGCTACACCTTC.

This clone was counted a single time. V and J are TRBV10-3 and TRBJ1-2; D gene ambiguous. This CDR3 has 11 amino acids. CDR1 is ENHRY and CDR2 is SYGVKD in the germline V gene. The ends were cut back, 8 bases at V and 3 bases at J, with 7 bases in the middle. The CDR3 bases are TGTGCCATCGGAAGGGACTATGGCTACACCTTC. It specifies CAIGRDYGYTF.

The rearrangement joins TRBV9 to TRBJ2-7; 7 bases match TRBD2. Germline assignment: CDR1 SGDLS and CDR2 YYNGEE. The CDR3 is 16 residues long. Trimming took 0 bases from V and 2 from J; bases not matched to a gene: 8. Written as DNA, the CDR3 is TGTGCCAGCAGCGTAGGACGAGGACGGGGGGCCTACGAGCAGTACTTC. Translation gives CASSVGRGRGAYEQYF. Looking up the rest from reference TRBV9 and TRBJ2-7 gives the full variable domain: DSGVTQTPKHLITATGQRVTLRCSPRSGDLSVYWYQQSLDQGLQFLIQYYNGEERAKGNILERFSAQQFPDLHSELNLSSLELGDSALYFCASSVGRGRGAYEQYFGPGTRLTVT.

The V call is TRBV28, the J call TRBJ1-2; D is ambiguous. Germline assignment: CDR1 MDHEN and CDR2 SYDVKM. The CDR3 consists of 12 residues. Trimming removed 4 bases at V and 12 bases at J, with 15 bases between. CDR3 sequence: CASSSNKREDTF. The CDR3 DNA follows: TGTGCCAGCAGTTCCAACAAGAGGGAGGACACCTTC.

The CDR3 sequence: CASSFWGGGGEKLFF. CDR3 DNA: TGTGCCAGCAGTTTCTGGGGAGGGGGCGGAGAAAAACTGTTTTTT. The chain uses TRBV27 and TRBJ1-4; 7 nucleotides align to TRBD1. This CDR3 contains 15 residues. CDR1 MNHEY and CDR2 SMNVEV come from the germline V gene (reference sequence). V was pared by 3 bases and J by 8 bases, with 9 bases of the junction left unmatched. The whole variable domain, filled in from reference TRBV27 and TRBJ1-4, reads EAQVTQNPRYLITVTGKKLTVTCSQNMNHEYMSWYRQDPGLGLRQIYYSMNVEVTDKGDVPEGYKVSRKEKRNFPLILESPSPNQTSLYFCASSFWGGGGEKLFFGSGTQLSVL.

This sequence joins TRBV6-5 and TRBJ2-7; the match to TRBD1 covers 10 bases. Germline CDR1 MNHEY, CDR2 SVGAGI. Trimming took 2 bases from V and 4 from J; bases not matched to a gene: 5. The CDR3 has 15 amino acids. The CDR3 region is CASSYGDRGPYEQYF. For the CDR3, the DNA is TGTGCCAGCAGTTACGGGGACAGGGGACCTTACGAGCAGTACTTC.

This chain joins TRBV7-6 and TRBJ1-3; 9 bases line up with TRBD1. V lost 4 bases, J lost 0 bases, and 7 bases stayed unmatched. Germline CDR1 SGHVS, CDR2 FNYEAQ. This CDR3 region has 17 residues. The CDR3 reads CASSYGQGPSSGNTIYF. CDR3 bases: TGTGCCAGCAGCTACGGACAGGGGCCCTCCTCTGGAAACACCATATATTTT.